This TCR beta chain was profiled in a study of monozygotic twins with inflammatory bowel disease. Study-wide results and caveats: Clonotype sharing was lower in IBD patients than healthy twins, most markedly with disease activity. The results supported no single strong signal or clonotype associated with IBD.

A note on this clonotype: No antigen is known for it.

Investigators made cDNA in eight separate reactions per sample. Template-switch reactions added UMIs with a 6-nucleotide sample barcode. TCRdb re-called the 5' RACE reads; every CDR3 protein appears as one record, without DNA. This repertoire includes 150,000 or so distinct CDR3 sequences. This receptor was taken from a human donor with ulcerative colitis or Crohn's disease, or a healthy co-twin of an affected twin (not recorded which). The sequenced sample consisted of blood.

CDR3 amino acids: CASRRLSNQPQHF. This chain uses TRBV6-1 with TRBJ1-5. Germline CDR1 is MNHNS and CDR2 is SASEGT. The CDR3 loop spans 13 amino acids.